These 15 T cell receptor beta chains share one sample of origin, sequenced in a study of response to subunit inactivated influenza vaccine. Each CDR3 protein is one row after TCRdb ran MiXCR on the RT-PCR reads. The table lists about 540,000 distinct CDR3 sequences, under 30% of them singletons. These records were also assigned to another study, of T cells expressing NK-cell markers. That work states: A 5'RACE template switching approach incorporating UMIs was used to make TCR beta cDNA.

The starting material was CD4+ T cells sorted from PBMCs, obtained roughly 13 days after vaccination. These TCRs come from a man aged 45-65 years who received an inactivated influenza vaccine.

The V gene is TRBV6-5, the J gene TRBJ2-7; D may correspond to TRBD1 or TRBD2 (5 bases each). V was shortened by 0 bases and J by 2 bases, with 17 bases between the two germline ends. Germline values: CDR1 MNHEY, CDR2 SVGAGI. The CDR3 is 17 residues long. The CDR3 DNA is TGTGCCAGCAGTTACTCCTTGGGTGGGTTGGGGGCCTACGAGCAGTACTTC. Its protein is CASSYSLGGLGAYEQYF.

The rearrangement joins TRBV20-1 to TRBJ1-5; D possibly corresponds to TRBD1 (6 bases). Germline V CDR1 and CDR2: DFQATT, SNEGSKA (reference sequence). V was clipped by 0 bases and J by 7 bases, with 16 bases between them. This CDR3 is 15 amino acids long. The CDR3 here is CSARDRGPLNQPQHF. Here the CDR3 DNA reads TGCAGTGCTAGAGACCGGGGGCCTCTTAACCAGCCCCAGCATTTT.

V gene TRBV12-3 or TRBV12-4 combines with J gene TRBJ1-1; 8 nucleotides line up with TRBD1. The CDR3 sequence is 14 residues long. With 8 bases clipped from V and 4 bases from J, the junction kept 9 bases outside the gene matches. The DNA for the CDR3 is TGTGCCAGCTCTACAGGGGGAAGGATCACTGAAGCTTTCTTT. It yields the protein CASSTGGRITEAFF.

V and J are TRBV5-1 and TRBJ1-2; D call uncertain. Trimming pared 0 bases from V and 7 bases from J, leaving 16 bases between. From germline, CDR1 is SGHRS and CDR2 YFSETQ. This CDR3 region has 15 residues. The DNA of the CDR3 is TGCGCCAGCAGCTTGGGGGAAGGGATTGTTCGTGGCTACACCTTC. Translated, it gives CASSLGEGIVRGYTF.

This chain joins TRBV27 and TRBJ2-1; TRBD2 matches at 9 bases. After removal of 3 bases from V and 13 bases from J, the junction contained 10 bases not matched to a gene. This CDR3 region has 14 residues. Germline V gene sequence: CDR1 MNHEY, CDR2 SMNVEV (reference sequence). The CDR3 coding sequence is TGTGCCAGCAGTTTCCAATCTAGCGGGGCGGCCCAGTTCTTC. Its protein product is CASSFQSSGAAQFF.

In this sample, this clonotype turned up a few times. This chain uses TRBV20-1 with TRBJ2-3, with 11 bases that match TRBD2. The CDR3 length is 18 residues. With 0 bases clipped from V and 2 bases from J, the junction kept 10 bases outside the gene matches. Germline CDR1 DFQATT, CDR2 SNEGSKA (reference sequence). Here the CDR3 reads CSARDLRLAGGYTDTQYF. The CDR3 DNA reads TGCAGTGCTAGAGATCTAAGGCTAGCGGGGGGATACACAGATACGCAGTATTTT.

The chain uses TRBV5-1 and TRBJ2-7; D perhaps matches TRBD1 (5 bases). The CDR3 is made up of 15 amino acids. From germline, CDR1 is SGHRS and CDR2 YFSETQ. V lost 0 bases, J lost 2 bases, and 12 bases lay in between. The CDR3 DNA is TGCGCCAGCAGCTTGGACTTGCAGGGCCCCTACGAGCAGTACTTC. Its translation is CASSLDLQGPYEQYF.

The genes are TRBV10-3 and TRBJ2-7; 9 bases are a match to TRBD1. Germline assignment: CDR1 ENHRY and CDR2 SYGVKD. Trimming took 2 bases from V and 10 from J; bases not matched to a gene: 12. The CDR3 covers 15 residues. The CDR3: CAISERTGEKTPQYF. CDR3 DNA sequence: TGTGCCATCAGTGAGAGGACAGGGGAAAAAACCCCACAGTACTTC.

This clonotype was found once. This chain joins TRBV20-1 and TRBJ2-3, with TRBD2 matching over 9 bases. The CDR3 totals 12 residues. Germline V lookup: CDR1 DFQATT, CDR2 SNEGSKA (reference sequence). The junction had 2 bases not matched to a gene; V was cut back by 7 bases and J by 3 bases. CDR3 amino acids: CSGRGGTDTQYF. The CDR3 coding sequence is TGCAGTGGGCGGGGGGGGACAGATACGCAGTATTTT.

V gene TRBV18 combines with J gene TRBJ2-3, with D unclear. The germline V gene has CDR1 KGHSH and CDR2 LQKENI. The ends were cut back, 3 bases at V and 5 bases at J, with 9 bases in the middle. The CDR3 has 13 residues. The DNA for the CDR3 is TGTGCCAGCTCACCGCCGGATGGAGATACGCAGTATTTT. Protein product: CASSPPDGDTQYF. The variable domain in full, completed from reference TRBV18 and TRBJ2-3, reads NAGVMQNPRHLVRRRGQEARLRCSPMKGHSHVYWYRQLPEEGLKFMVYLQKENIIDESGMPKERFSAEFPKEGPSILRIQQVVRGDSAAYFCASSPPDGDTQYFGPGTRLTVL.

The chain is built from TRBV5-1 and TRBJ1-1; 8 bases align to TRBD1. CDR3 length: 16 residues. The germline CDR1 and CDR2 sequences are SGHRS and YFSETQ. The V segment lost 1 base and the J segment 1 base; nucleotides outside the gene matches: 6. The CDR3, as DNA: TGCGCCAGCAGCTTGTCCCCAGACAGGGGGAACACTGAAGCTTTCTTT. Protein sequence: CASSLSPDRGNTEAFF.

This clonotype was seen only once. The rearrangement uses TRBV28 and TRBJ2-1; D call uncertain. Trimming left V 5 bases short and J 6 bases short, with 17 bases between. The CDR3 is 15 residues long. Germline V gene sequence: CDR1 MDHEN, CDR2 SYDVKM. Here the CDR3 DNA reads TGTGCCAGCAGTATGGTACTGGGGTCATTCAATGAGCAGTTCTTC. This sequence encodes CASSMVLGSFNEQFF.

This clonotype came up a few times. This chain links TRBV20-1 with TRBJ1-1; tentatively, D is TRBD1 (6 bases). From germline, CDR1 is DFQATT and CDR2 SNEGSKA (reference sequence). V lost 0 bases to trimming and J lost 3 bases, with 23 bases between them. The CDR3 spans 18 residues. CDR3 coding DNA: TGCAGTGCTAGAGATACAATGGACCTTCGGACAGCCCACACTGAAGCTTTCTTT. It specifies CSARDTMDLRTAHTEAFF.

The CDR3 DNA follows: TGCAGTGCTAGAGGGACAGGGCTTGCGCCCCTCCACTTT. Protein product: CSARGTGLAPLHF. The gene calls are TRBV20-1 and TRBJ1-6, with 8 bases that match TRBD1. CDR1 DFQATT and CDR2 SNEGSKA come from the germline V gene (reference sequence). The CDR3 consists of 13 residues. V lost 1 base and J lost 13; bases outside the gene matches: 6.

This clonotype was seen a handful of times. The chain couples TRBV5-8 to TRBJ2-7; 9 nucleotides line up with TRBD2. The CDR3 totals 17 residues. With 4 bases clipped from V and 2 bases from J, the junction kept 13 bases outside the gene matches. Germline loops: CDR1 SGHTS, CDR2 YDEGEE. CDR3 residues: CASSVGLAHSTPYEQYF. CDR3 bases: TGTGCCAGCAGCGTGGGACTAGCACACTCTACTCCCTACGAGCAGTACTTC.